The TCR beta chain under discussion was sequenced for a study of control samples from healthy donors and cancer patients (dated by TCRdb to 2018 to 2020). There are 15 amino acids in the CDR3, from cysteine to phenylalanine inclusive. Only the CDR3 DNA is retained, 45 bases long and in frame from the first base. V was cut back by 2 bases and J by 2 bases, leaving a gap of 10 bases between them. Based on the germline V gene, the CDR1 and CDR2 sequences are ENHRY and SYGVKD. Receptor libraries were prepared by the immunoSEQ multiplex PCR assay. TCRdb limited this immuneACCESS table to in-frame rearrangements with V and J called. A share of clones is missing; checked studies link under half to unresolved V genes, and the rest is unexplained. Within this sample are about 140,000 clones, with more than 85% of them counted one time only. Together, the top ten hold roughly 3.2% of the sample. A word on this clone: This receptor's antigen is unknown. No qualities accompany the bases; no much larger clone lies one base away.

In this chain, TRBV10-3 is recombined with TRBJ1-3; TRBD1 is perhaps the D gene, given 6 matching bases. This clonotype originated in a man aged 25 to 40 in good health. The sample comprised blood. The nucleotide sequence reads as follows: TGTGCCATCAGTGAGGGAGGGGGGACTGGAAACACCATATATTTT. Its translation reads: CAISEGGGTGNTIYF.